This TCR beta chain was sequenced during a study of blood T cell repertoires in COVID-19. About the study: The origin of the acute and convalescent COVID-19 samples was the United States, Italy and Spain.

The CDR3 runs 15 residues. Germline CDR1 and CDR2: MRHNA and SNTAGT. Trimming pared 6 bases from V and 4 bases from J, leaving 15 bases between. Individuals aged roughly 18 to 95 years were recruited from roughly 23 US areas. Participants had their cohort set by participant-reported clinical history. In the authors' methods: Researchers report that nucleated cell counts were estimated from reference gene primer amplification. Clones were sequenced by immunoSEQ multiplex PCR, and TCRdb holds only the in-frame ones, with some missing. V, J and clone size derive from that table, while D and trimming were established from the DNA sequence. The repertoire has hundreds of thousands of clones, 70% to 90% of them found once; the top ten carry approximately 9.8%.

This chain links TRBV6-4 with TRBJ2-2; D is uncertain. The sequencing sample was made of PBMCs or T cells enriched from blood (not recorded which). The receptor was isolated from a woman aged 40 to 49 who had recovered from COVID-19. The CDR3 DNA reads as TGTGCCAGCAGCAAGAGCGAAGGCGGCACCGGGGAGCTGTTTTTT. Encoded protein: CASSKSEGGTGELFF.